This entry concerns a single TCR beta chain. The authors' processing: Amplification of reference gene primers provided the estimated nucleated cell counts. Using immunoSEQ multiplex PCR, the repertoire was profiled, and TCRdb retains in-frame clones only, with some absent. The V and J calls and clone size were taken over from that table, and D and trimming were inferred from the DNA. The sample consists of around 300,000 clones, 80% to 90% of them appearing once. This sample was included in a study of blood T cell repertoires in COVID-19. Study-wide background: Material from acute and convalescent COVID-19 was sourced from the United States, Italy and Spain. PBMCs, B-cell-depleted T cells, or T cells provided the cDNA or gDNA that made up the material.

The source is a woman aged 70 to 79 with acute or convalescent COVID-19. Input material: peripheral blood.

For the CDR3, the DNA is TGTGCCAGCAGCCATGACCGAGGCCAGCAGTACTTC. Protein sequence: CASSHDRGQQYF. The chain has TRBV3-1 (or the pseudogene TRBV3-2) and TRBJ2-7, with D unresolved. This CDR3 has 12 amino acids. V lost 3 bases to trimming and J lost 8 bases, with 11 bases between them. CDR1 is LGHDT and CDR2 is YNNKEL in the germline V gene (reference sequence).